Listed below are T cell receptor beta chains from one sample, sequenced in a study of T cell responses to AZD1222 COVID-19 vaccine. Some clones are missing from TCRdb's copy, which holds only in-frame ones; the method was immunoSEQ multiplex PCR. The sample yields 150,000 or so clones, 75% to 95% seen once. The source material was peripheral blood, sampled on day 0 of AZD1222 vaccination. The receptor set was obtained from an adult in good health. The CDR3 runs from the conserved cysteine through the conserved F or W. Each record gives: D gene, J gene, clone size, V gene, CDR3 protein, CDR3 DNA. D genes are given only for firm matches. Size values are once, few and many counts, or a class for expanded clones, and some rows have none.

d_call: .; j_call: TRBJ1-2; clone_size: .; v_call: TRBV10-3; cdr3_aa: CAISPGDYGYTF; cdr3_nt: TGTGCCATCTCACCAGGGGACTATGGCTACACCTTC
d_call: .; j_call: TRBJ2-1; clone_size: once; v_call: TRBV14; cdr3_aa: CASSHQQGWGPNEQFF; cdr3_nt: TGTGCCAGCAGCCATCAACAGGGTTGGGGCCCTAATGAGCAGTTCTTC
d_call: .; j_call: TRBJ2-1; clone_size: .; v_call: TRBV3-1/TRBV3-2; cdr3_aa: CASSQAGEAYNEQFF; cdr3_nt: TGTGCCAGCAGCCAAGCGGGAGAGGCCTACAATGAGCAGTTCTTC
d_call: .; j_call: TRBJ2-3; clone_size: .; v_call: TRBV6-4; cdr3_aa: CASSDSGGTGADTQYF; cdr3_nt: TGTGCCAGCAGTGACTCGGGCGGGACGGGGGCAGATACGCAGTATTTT
d_call: .; j_call: TRBJ1-3; clone_size: few; v_call: TRBV5-1; cdr3_aa: CASSLAGTGNTIYF; cdr3_nt: TGCGCCAGCAGCTTGGCAGGGACTGGAAACACCATATATTTT
d_call: .; j_call: TRBJ1-6; clone_size: .; v_call: TRBV23-1; cdr3_aa: CASSQSTPIGRHNSPLHF; cdr3_nt: TGCGCCAGCAGTCAATCGACCCCCATAGGTAGACATAATTCACCCCTCCACTTT
d_call: TRBD1; j_call: TRBJ1-1; clone_size: .; v_call: TRBV7-9; cdr3_aa: CASSLSQGDRTEAFF; cdr3_nt: TGTGCCAGCAGCTTAAGTCAGGGGGATCGCACTGAAGCTTTCTTT
d_call: .; j_call: TRBJ2-2; clone_size: .; v_call: TRBV29-1; cdr3_aa: CSVQPGIRNTGELFF; cdr3_nt: TGCAGCGTTCAACCAGGGATAAGGAACACCGGGGAGCTGTTTTTT
d_call: .; j_call: TRBJ2-4; clone_size: .; v_call: TRBV11-3; cdr3_aa: CASSLGGARDIQYF; cdr3_nt: TGTGCCAGCAGCTTAGGGGGGGCTAGGGACATTCAGTACTTC
d_call: .; j_call: TRBJ2-7; clone_size: .; v_call: TRBV6-5; cdr3_aa: CASRMSYEQYF; cdr3_nt: TGTGCCAGCAGGATGTCGTACGAGCAGTACTTC
d_call: .; j_call: TRBJ1-2; clone_size: .; v_call: TRBV21-1; cdr3_aa: CASKGQGRNYGYTF; cdr3_nt: TGTGCCAGCAAGGGACAGGGAAGAAACTATGGCTACACCTTC
d_call: .; j_call: TRBJ1-1; clone_size: .; v_call: TRBV29-1; cdr3_aa: CSVGGDTEAFF; cdr3_nt: TGCAGCGTTGGAGGGGACACTGAAGCTTTCTTT
d_call: .; j_call: TRBJ1-2; clone_size: .; v_call: TRBV9; cdr3_aa: CASSPQVARDGYTF; cdr3_nt: TGTGCCAGCAGCCCCCAAGTAGCGAGGGATGGCTACACCTTC
d_call: .; j_call: TRBJ1-1; clone_size: .; v_call: TRBV6-2/TRBV6-3; cdr3_aa: CASSYETGSQAFF; cdr3_nt: TGTGCCAGCAGTTACGAGACAGGTAGCCAAGCTTTCTTT
d_call: .; j_call: TRBJ2-1; clone_size: .; v_call: TRBV7-8; cdr3_aa: CASIKPRTLPSSYNEQFF; cdr3_nt: TGTGCCAGCATCAAGCCGAGGACTCTCCCTAGCTCCTACAATGAGCAGTTCTTC
d_call: .; j_call: TRBJ1-3; clone_size: once; v_call: TRBV10-3; cdr3_aa: CAIMFSDGNTIYF; cdr3_nt: TGTGCCATCATGTTTTCCGATGGAAACACCATATATTTT
d_call: .; j_call: TRBJ1-4; clone_size: .; v_call: TRBV6-5; cdr3_aa: CASSIQGTNEKLFF; cdr3_nt: TGTGCCAGCAGTATACAGGGCACTAATGAAAAACTGTTTTTT
d_call: .; j_call: TRBJ2-6; clone_size: once; v_call: TRBV4-1; cdr3_aa: CASRDFLLPGANVLTF; cdr3_nt: TGCGCCAGCAGGGACTTTTTGCTGCCTGGGGCCAACGTCCTGACTTTC
d_call: .; j_call: TRBJ2-2; clone_size: .; v_call: TRBV7-3; cdr3_aa: CANRTAKRTHMNTGELFF; cdr3_nt: TGTGCCAACAGGACAGCTAAACGGACTCACATGAACACCGGGGAGCTGTTTTTT
d_call: .; j_call: TRBJ1-1; clone_size: once; v_call: TRBV12-3/TRBV12-4; cdr3_aa: CASSSGSYEAFF; cdr3_nt: TGTGCCAGCAGTTCGGGTTCCTATGAAGCTTTCTTT
d_call: .; j_call: TRBJ1-1; clone_size: .; v_call: TRBV11-1; cdr3_aa: CASSRAPQNTEAFF; cdr3_nt: TGTGCCAGCAGCCGAGCCCCGCAGAACACTGAAGCTTTCTTT
d_call: TRBD1; j_call: TRBJ2-7; clone_size: .; v_call: TRBV28; cdr3_aa: CASSSPTGNPYEQYF; cdr3_nt: TGTGCCAGCAGTTCTCCGACAGGGAATCCCTACGAGCAGTACTTC
d_call: .; j_call: TRBJ1-5; clone_size: .; v_call: TRBV19; cdr3_aa: CASTLDRRNQPQHF; cdr3_nt: TGTGCCAGTACCCTAGACAGGAGGAATCAGCCCCAGCATTTT
d_call: .; j_call: TRBJ2-7; clone_size: .; v_call: TRBV7-2; cdr3_aa: CASSLWAIPGEQYF; cdr3_nt: TGTGCCAGCAGCTTATGGGCGATACCTGGCGAGCAGTACTTC
d_call: .; j_call: TRBJ1-3; clone_size: .; v_call: TRBV29-1; cdr3_aa: CSVEGGRGNTIYF; cdr3_nt: TGCAGCGTTGAGGGCGGGCGGGGAAACACCATATATTTT
d_call: .; j_call: TRBJ1-4; clone_size: .; v_call: TRBV7-8; cdr3_aa: CASSLVELHGREKLFF; cdr3_nt: TGTGCCAGCAGCTTGGTGGAGCTACATGGGAGGGAAAAACTGTTTTTT
d_call: .; j_call: TRBJ1-2; clone_size: .; v_call: TRBV7-9; cdr3_aa: CASSFEGGANYGYTF; cdr3_nt: TGTGCCAGCAGCTTCGAGGGAGGGGCGAACTATGGCTACACCTTC
d_call: TRBD2; j_call: TRBJ2-1; clone_size: .; v_call: TRBV7-9; cdr3_aa: CASSFGSSGGAGEQFF; cdr3_nt: TGTGCCAGCAGCTTCGGAAGTAGCGGGGGGGCTGGTGAGCAGTTCTTC
d_call: .; j_call: TRBJ2-3; clone_size: .; v_call: TRBV19; cdr3_aa: CASRNRPGVSTDTQYF; cdr3_nt: TGTGCCAGTAGAAATCGCCCGGGGGTGAGCACAGATACGCAGTATTTT
d_call: .; j_call: TRBJ2-3; clone_size: .; v_call: TRBV24-1; cdr3_aa: CATSAGYTDTQYF; cdr3_nt: TGTGCCACCAGTGCCGGATACACAGATACGCAGTATTTT
d_call: .; j_call: TRBJ1-1; clone_size: .; v_call: TRBV28; cdr3_aa: CASRRRENTEAFF; cdr3_nt: TGTGCCAGCAGGCGTAGGGAGAACACTGAAGCTTTCTTT
d_call: .; j_call: TRBJ2-2; clone_size: .; v_call: TRBV7-2; cdr3_aa: CASSLAVNTGELFF; cdr3_nt: TGTGCCAGCAGCTTGGCGGTAAACACCGGGGAGCTGTTTTTT
d_call: TRBD1; j_call: TRBJ1-5; clone_size: .; v_call: TRBV5-1; cdr3_aa: CASSRDSSAAQHF; cdr3_nt: TGCGCCAGCAGCCGGGACAGCTCCGCGGCCCAGCATTTT
d_call: TRBD1; j_call: TRBJ1-5; clone_size: .; v_call: TRBV18; cdr3_aa: CASTQGGGMSNQPQHF; cdr3_nt: TGTGCCAGCACTCAGGGGGGAGGGATGAGCAATCAGCCCCAGCATTTT
d_call: .; j_call: TRBJ2-5; clone_size: .; v_call: TRBV9; cdr3_aa: CASSVGDPRHQETQYF; cdr3_nt: TGTGCCAGCAGCGTAGGGGACCCTCGGCACCAAGAGACCCAGTACTTC
d_call: TRBD2; j_call: TRBJ2-6; clone_size: .; v_call: TRBV6-4; cdr3_aa: CASSALASGSGANVLTF; cdr3_nt: TGTGCCAGCAGTGCCCTAGCTAGCGGGTCTGGGGCCAACGTCCTGACTTTC
d_call: TRBD2; j_call: TRBJ2-7; clone_size: .; v_call: TRBV5-4; cdr3_aa: CASSLAGTSALEQYF; cdr3_nt: TGTGCCAGCAGCTTGGCGGGGACTAGCGCATTGGAGCAGTACTTC
d_call: .; j_call: TRBJ2-3; clone_size: .; v_call: TRBV5-4; cdr3_aa: CASSLTHTDTQYF; cdr3_nt: TGTGCCAGCAGCTTGACTCACACAGATACGCAGTATTTT
d_call: .; j_call: TRBJ1-1; clone_size: .; v_call: TRBV5-4; cdr3_aa: CASSLWGGAEAFF; cdr3_nt: TGTGCCAGCAGCTTGTGGGGGGGTGCTGAAGCTTTCTTT
d_call: .; j_call: TRBJ1-6; clone_size: few; v_call: TRBV27; cdr3_aa: CASSFGGGGPLHF; cdr3_nt: TGTGCCAGCAGTTTTGGTGGGGGGGGACCCCTCCACTTT
d_call: .; j_call: TRBJ2-7; clone_size: .; v_call: TRBV7-3; cdr3_aa: CASSLNVIYEQYF; cdr3_nt: TGTGCCAGCAGCTTAAATGTAATCTACGAGCAGTACTTC
d_call: .; j_call: TRBJ1-1; clone_size: .; v_call: TRBV18; cdr3_aa: CASSPGLNTEAFF; cdr3_nt: TGTGCCAGCTCTCCCGGGCTGAACACTGAAGCTTTCTTT
d_call: .; j_call: TRBJ1-5; clone_size: once; v_call: TRBV9; cdr3_aa: CASSVSGSHNQPQHF; cdr3_nt: TGTGCCAGCAGCGTTAGCGGGAGTCACAATCAGCCCCAGCATTTT
d_call: .; j_call: TRBJ1-2; clone_size: .; v_call: TRBV7-2; cdr3_aa: CASSSWGWTHYGYTF; cdr3_nt: TGTGCCAGCAGCTCCTGGGGTTGGACACACTATGGCTACACCTTC
d_call: .; j_call: TRBJ1-3; clone_size: .; v_call: TRBV5-1; cdr3_aa: CASSLDGGTGNTIYF; cdr3_nt: TGCGCCAGCAGCTTGGATGGGGGGACGGGGAACACCATATATTTT
d_call: .; j_call: TRBJ1-4; clone_size: .; v_call: TRBV28; cdr3_aa: CASSFFQTSTNEKLFF; cdr3_nt: TGTGCCAGCAGTTTCTTCCAGACCTCAACTAATGAAAAACTGTTTTTT
d_call: .; j_call: TRBJ2-7; clone_size: .; v_call: TRBV15; cdr3_aa: CATSRDPPGAREQYF; cdr3_nt: TGTGCCACCAGCAGAGATCCCCCGGGGGCGAGGGAGCAGTACTTC
d_call: TRBD1; j_call: TRBJ1-6; clone_size: .; v_call: TRBV28; cdr3_aa: CASSLPTGDNSPLHF; cdr3_nt: TGTGCCAGCAGTCTCCCGACAGGGGATAATTCACCCCTCCACTTT
d_call: .; j_call: TRBJ1-6; clone_size: .; v_call: TRBV3-1/TRBV3-2; cdr3_aa: CASSQVAIRDRSPLHF; cdr3_nt: TGTGCCAGCAGCCAAGTAGCGATTCGGGACCGATCACCCCTCCACTTT